Listed below are T cell receptor beta chains from one sample, sequenced in a study of Ad26.COV2.S vaccination and SARS-CoV-2 variants. The assay was immunoSEQ multiplex PCR, and TCRdb's table has in-frame clones only and misses some. Here the sample spans about 480,000 clones, approximately 88% being singletons. Sequencing used peripheral blood, obtained in a trial of Ad26.COV2.S vaccine versus placebo. Every receptor here comes from a person aged 18 to 65 who received the Ad26.COV2.S COVID-19 vaccine or a placebo. Each CDR3 is given with its conserved first and last residue. Each record gives: clone size, V gene, CDR3 protein. Clone size is shown for a subset of rows, as once, few, many or a class of expanded clone.

>NA|TRBV11-2
CASSLDLGAEAFF
>NA|TRBV19
CASSTPRPPVHSPLHF
>NA|TRBV12-3/TRBV12-4
CASSLTLSYEQYF
>NA|TRBV28
CASSLSGGRLNEKLFF
>few|TRBV24-1
CATSDLQDSTDTQYF
>NA|TRBV19
CASSIVLANEQFF
>few|TRBV12-3/TRBV12-4
CASSTGLDYGYTF
>NA|TRBV4-2
CASSPRGRVAGQQFF
>NA|TRBV24-1
CATSEEGTRNEQFF
>NA|TRBV2
CASGWQTYEQYF
>NA|TRBV10-3
CAISVQLAYEQYF
>NA|TRBV6-2/TRBV6-3
CASSYTPGGRLNTEAFF
>NA|TRBV27
CASKLRDRDYGYTF
>NA|TRBV12-3/TRBV12-4
CATNGDTDTQYF
>NA|TRBV7-3
CASSPGGLDEQYF
>NA|TRBV9
CASSAAVGTVNEQFF
>NA|TRBV5-1
CASSLGQRSGYTF
>NA|TRBV2
CASSVQGVNTGELFF
>NA|TRBV7-3
CASSLPADTQYF
>NA|TRBV2
CASIAGEADTQYF
>NA|TRBV28
CASSPYGQGLMNTEAFF
>NA|TRBV29-1
CSVAFAGIGGYTF
>NA|TRBV27
CASSLMTSTDTQYF
>NA|TRBV2
CASKAGGRGPQHF
>NA|TRBV28
CASSVTGGAGYGYTF
>once|TRBV5-1
CASSPQTGSTDTQYF
>NA|TRBV24-1
CATSDSRRGSYEQYF
>NA|TRBV28
CASISSGSGLLYF
>NA|TRBV6-5
CASSYSGGRGTEAFF
>NA|TRBV4-2
CASSQDVGSGKYNEQFF